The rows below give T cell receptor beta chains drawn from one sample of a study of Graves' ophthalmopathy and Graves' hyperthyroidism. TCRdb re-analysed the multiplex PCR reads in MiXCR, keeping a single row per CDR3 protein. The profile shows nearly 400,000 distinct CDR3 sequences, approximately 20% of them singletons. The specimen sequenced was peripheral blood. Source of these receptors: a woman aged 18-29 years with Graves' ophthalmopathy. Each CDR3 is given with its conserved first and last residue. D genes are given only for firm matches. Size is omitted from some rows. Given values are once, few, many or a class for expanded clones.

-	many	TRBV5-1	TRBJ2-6	CASSDDRANVLTF	TGCGCCAGCAGTGATGACAGGGCCAACGTCCTGACTTTC
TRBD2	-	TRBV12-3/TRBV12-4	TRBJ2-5	CASSGVGTSGTQYF	TGTGCCAGCAGTGGGGTCGGGACTAGCGGGACCCAGTACTTC
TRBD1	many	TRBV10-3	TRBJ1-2	CAVRLGQGDGYTF	TGTGCCGTTCGCTTGGGGCAGGGGGATGGCTACACCTTC
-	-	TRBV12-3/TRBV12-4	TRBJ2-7	CASSLTADYEQYF	TGTGCCAGCAGTTTAACCGCCGACTACGAGCAGTACTTC
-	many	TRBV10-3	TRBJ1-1	CAISRGGGTEAFF	TGTGCCATCTCAAGGGGAGGTGGCACTGAAGCTTTCTTT
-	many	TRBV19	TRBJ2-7	CASSISARQAYEQYF	TGTGCCAGTAGTATTAGCGCCAGACAGGCCTACGAGCAGTACTTC
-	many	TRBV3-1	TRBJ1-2	CATSAPTQNYGYTF	TGTGCCACATCTGCTCCGACACAGAACTATGGCTACACCTTC
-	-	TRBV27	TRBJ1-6	CASGKEVVSPLHF	TGTGCCAGCGGTAAGGAGGTTGTCTCACCCCTCCACTTT
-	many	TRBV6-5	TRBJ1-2	CASSYAEGDGYTF	TGTGCCAGCAGTTACGCAGAAGGGGATGGCTACACCTTC
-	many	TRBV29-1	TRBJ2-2	CSARPTGPNTGELFF	TGCAGCGCTCGCCCGACAGGTCCGAACACCGGGGAGCTGTTTTTT
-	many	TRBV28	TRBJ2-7	CASSLPTHSYEQYF	TGTGCCAGCAGTTTGCCAACTCACTCCTACGAGCAGTACTTC